This T cell receptor beta chain derives from a study of T cells after somatic rescue of genetic block. V gave up 10 bases and J gave up 2 bases, with 14 bases separating them. From germline, CDR1 is SGHAT and CDR2 FQNNGV. There are 13 residues in the CDR3. The data were produced by immunoSEQ multiplex PCR, yet TCRdb's version contains in-frame clones alone and is incomplete. The data show roughly 110,000 clones, with about 90% seen just once and about 1.5% held by the top ten. Material for sequencing was peripheral blood mononuclear cells (PBMCs). The J gene is TRBJ1-1, the V gene TRBV11-2, with D possibly TRBD1 on 5 matching bases. This sequence originates from a woman between 18 and 29 years old. The CDR3 reads CATRGRDNTEAFF. The CDR3 DNA reads as TGTGCCACAAGGGGCAGGGATAACACTGAAGCTTTCTTT.